This entry lists 13 T cell receptor beta chains sequenced from one sample in a study of shared clonotypes between healthy human individuals. Generated by immunoSEQ multiplex PCR, the TCRdb table keeps only in-frame clones and is missing some. Among 2 million to 2.5 million clones listed, almost 96% were seen once. The specimen was naive CD4+ T cells sorted from blood. As for subset: CD45RA+ positively selected. The source is a man between 18 and 35 years old in good health.

The chain employs TRBV27 and TRBJ1-4, with 10 bases fitting TRBD1. CDR3 length: 18 amino acids. Trimming at V came to 3 bases and at J to 5 bases, leaving 12 bases not matched to a gene. Per germline, CDR1 MNHEY and CDR2 SMNVEV (reference sequence). The CDR3, as DNA: TGTGCCAGCAGTTTCCGGGTCCCGGGACAGGGGCCCAATGAAAAACTGTTTTTT. Its protein is CASSFRVPGQGPNEKLFF. Complete variable domain (other parts from reference TRBV27 and TRBJ1-4): EAQVTQNPRYLITVTGKKLTVTCSQNMNHEYMSWYRQDPGLGLRQIYYSMNVEVTDKGDVPEGYKVSRKEKRNFPLILESPSPNQTSLYFCASSFRVPGQGPNEKLFFGSGTQLSVL.

The chain couples TRBV7-9 to TRBJ1-1, with 9 bases identical to TRBD1. The V and J ends lost 5 bases and 11 bases, in that order; junction bases with no gene match: 6. The CDR3 runs to 12 residues. Germline V lookup: CDR1 SEHNR, CDR2 FQNEAQ (reference sequence). The CDR3 reads CASSPGQGTAFF. Here the CDR3 DNA reads TGTGCCAGCAGCCCCGGACAGGGGACGGCTTTCTTT.

The J gene is TRBJ2-3, the V gene TRBV4-3; 8 bases align to TRBD2. Germline V CDR1 and CDR2: LGHNA, YSLEER. The CDR3 consists of 17 residues. V gave up 0 bases and J gave up 6 bases; unmatched junction bases: 11. CDR3 nucleotides: TGCGCCAGCAGCCAAGATTTAACTAGCGGAGAGTTGGATACGCAGTATTTT. Residues: CASSQDLTSGELDTQYF.

The V gene is TRBV11-2, the J gene TRBJ1-3; D gene uncertain. There are 14 residues in the CDR3. Germline V lookup: CDR1 SGHAT, CDR2 FQNNGV. Trimming took 3 bases from V and 4 from J, leaving 10 bases between them. For the CDR3, the DNA is TGTGCCAGCAGCTTTTCTCGGGCAGGAAACACCATATATTTT. The encoded protein is CASSFSRAGNTIYF.

J is TRBJ2-3 and V is TRBV7-8; no clear D. CDR1 and CDR2 from the germline V gene are SGHVS and FQNEAQ. V was pared by 5 bases and J by 0 bases, with 6 bases between. The CDR3 has 13 residues. CDR3 sequence (DNA): TGTGCCAGCAGCCCGTCTAGCACAGATACGCAGTATTTT. This sequence encodes CASSPSSTDTQYF.

This sequence joins TRBV4-3 and TRBJ1-6; the D is unclear. Trimming left V 0 bases short and J 11 bases short, with 8 bases between. CDR1 and CDR2 from the germline V gene are LGHNA and YSLEER. The CDR3 length is 13 residues. CDR3 loop: CASSQEGSPPLHF. The CDR3 DNA reads as TGCGCCAGCAGCCAAGAGGGGTCCCCACCCCTCCACTTT.

CDR3 bases: TGTGCCAGCAGCTTAAGCGGGAGCTACAATGAGCAGTTCTTC. Translation gives CASSLSGSYNEQFF. The chain has TRBV5-5 and TRBJ2-1; 8 bases agree with TRBD2. CDR1 and CDR2 (germline): SGHKS, YYEKEE (reference sequence). V was pared by 2 bases and J by 3 bases, with 1 base of the junction left unmatched. The CDR3 length is 14 residues.

CDR3 nucleotides: TGTGCCAGCAGCACCCAGGGTATGGTGAATTCACCCCTCCACTTT. Encoded protein: CASSTQGMVNSPLHF. The chain uses TRBV11-2 and TRBJ1-6; TRBD1 is a possible D gene (5 bases). Trimming stripped 5 bases from V and 7 bases from J, with 15 bases between. The V gene's germline CDR1 is SGHAT and CDR2 FQNNGV. The CDR3 runs 15 residues. Full variable domain (rest looked up from reference TRBV11-2 and TRBJ1-6): EAGVAQSPRYKIIEKRQSVAFWCNPISGHATLYWYQQILGQGPKLLIQFQNNGVVDDSQLPKDRFSAERLKGVDSTLKIQPAKLEDSAVYLCASSTQGMVNSPLHFGNGTRLTVT.

Concerning this clone itself: This same CDR3 is encoded by further DNA sequences in the sample. CDR3 in DNA: TGTGCCAGCAGTTCGACAGCGAACACCGGGGAGCTGTTTTTT. This encodes CASSSTANTGELFF. The chain carries TRBV6-4 and TRBJ2-2; possible D gene TRBD1, 5 bases. Trimming left V 5 bases short and J 0 bases short, with 7 bases between. CDR1 MRHNA and CDR2 SNTAGT come from the germline V gene. CDR3 length equals 14 residues.

In DNA form, the CDR3 reads TGTGCCAGTAGTATAGGTCAAGGGGTGCAGCAGTACTTC. It is translated as CASSIGQGVQQYF. The chain has TRBV19 and TRBJ2-7, with D maybe TRBD1 (5 bases). Trimming removed 1 base at V and 8 bases at J, with 12 bases between. The CDR3 totals 13 residues. Germline values: CDR1 LNHDA, CDR2 SQIVND (reference sequence).

V and J are TRBV27 and TRBJ1-2, with D perhaps TRBD1 (6 bases). The V and J ends lost 5 bases and 3 bases respectively, with 10 bases between them. Germline V lookup: CDR1 MNHEY, CDR2 SMNVEV (reference sequence). The CDR3 covers 13 residues. CDR3 residues: CASSLGQYYGYTF. CDR3 nucleotide sequence: TGTGCCAGCAGTCTCGGACAGTACTATGGCTACACCTTC.

The gene calls are TRBV7-2 and TRBJ2-2; maybe TRBD1 (6 bases). V was cut by 6 bases and J by 7 bases, with 12 bases left in between. Germline lookup yields CDR1 SGHTA and CDR2 FQGNSA. The CDR3 sequence is 13 residues long. The CDR3 is CASRGQGIGELFF. The CDR3 nucleotides read TGTGCCAGCAGGGGCCAGGGGATCGGGGAGCTGTTTTTT. The variable domain in full, with the rest retrieved from reference TRBV7-2 and TRBJ2-2, is GAGVSQSPSNKVTEKGKDVELRCDPISGHTALYWYRQSLGQGLEFLIYFQGNSAPDKSGLPSDRFSAERTGGSVSTLTIQRTQQEDSAVYLCASRGQGIGELFFGEGSRLTVL.

On this clone itself: Other DNA sequences in this sample translate to the same CDR3. J is TRBJ2-7 and V is TRBV5-1, with D maybe TRBD2 (5 bases). Trimming left V 0 bases short and J 0 bases short, with 7 bases between. CDR1 SGHRS and CDR2 YFSETQ come from the germline V gene. The CDR3 spans 14 residues. In nucleotides, the CDR3 is TGCGCCAGCAGCTTGGGCGGAGGCTCCTACGAGCAGTACTTC. Its translation: CASSLGGGSYEQYF.